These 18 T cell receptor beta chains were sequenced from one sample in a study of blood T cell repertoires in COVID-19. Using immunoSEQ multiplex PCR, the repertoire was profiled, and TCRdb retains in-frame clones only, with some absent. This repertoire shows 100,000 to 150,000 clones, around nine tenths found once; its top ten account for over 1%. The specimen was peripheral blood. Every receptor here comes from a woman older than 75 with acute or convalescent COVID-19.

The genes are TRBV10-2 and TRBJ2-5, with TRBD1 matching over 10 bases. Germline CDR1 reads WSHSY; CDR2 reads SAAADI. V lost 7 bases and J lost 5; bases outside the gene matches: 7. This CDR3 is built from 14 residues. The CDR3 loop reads CASNRDRGGETQYF. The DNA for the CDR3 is TGCGCCAGCAACCGGGACAGGGGAGGGGAGACCCAGTACTTC.

As DNA, the CDR3 is TGCAGCGTTGTAAGGACAGGCACAGATACGCAGTATTTT. Its translation: CSVVRTGTDTQYF. The chain combines TRBV29-1 with TRBJ2-3; a possible D gene is TRBD1 (6 bases). The CDR3 is 13 residues long. The germline gives CDR1 SQVTM, CDR2 ANQGSEA. Deletions cut 4 bases from V and 1 base from J, with 9 bases between.

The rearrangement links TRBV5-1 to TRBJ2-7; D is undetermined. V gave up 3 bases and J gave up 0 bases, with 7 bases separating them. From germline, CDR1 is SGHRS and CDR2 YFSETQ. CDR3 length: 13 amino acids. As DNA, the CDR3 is TGCGCCAGCAGCTCGGTAAGCTCCTACGAGCAGTACTTC. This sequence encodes CASSSVSSYEQYF.

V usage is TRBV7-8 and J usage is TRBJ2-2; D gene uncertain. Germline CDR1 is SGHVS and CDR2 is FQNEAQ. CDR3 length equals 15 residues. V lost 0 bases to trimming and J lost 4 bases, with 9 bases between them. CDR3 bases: TGTGCCAGCAGCTTAGCTGGTCGGAGCACCGGGGAGCTGTTTTTT. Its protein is CASSLAGRSTGELFF.

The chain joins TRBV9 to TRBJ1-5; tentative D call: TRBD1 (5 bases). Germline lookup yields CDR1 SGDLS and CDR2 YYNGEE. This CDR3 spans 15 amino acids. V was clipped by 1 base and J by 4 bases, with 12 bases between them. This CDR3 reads CASSVFDSPNQPQHF. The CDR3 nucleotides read TGTGCCAGCAGCGTATTTGACAGCCCTAATCAGCCCCAGCATTTT.

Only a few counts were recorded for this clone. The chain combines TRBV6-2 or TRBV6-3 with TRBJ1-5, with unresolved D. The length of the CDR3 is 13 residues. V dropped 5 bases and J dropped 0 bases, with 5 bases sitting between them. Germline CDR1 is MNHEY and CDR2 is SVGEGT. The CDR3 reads CASSTNSNQPQHF. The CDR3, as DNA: TGTGCCAGCAGTACAAATAGCAATCAGCCCCAGCATTTT.

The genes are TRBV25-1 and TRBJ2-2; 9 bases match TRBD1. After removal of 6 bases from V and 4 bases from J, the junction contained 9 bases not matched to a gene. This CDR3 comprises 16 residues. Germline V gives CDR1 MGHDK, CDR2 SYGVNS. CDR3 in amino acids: CASSLPGQGITGELFF. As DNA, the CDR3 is TGTGCCAGCAGCCTACCGGGACAGGGAATCACCGGGGAGCTGTTTTTT.

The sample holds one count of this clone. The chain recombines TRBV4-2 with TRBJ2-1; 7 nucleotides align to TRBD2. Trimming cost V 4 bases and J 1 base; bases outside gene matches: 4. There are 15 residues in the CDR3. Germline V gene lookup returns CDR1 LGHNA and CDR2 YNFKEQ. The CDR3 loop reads CASSRGRGSYNEQFF. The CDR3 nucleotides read TGTGCCAGCAGCCGAGGGCGGGGGTCCTACAATGAGCAGTTCTTC.

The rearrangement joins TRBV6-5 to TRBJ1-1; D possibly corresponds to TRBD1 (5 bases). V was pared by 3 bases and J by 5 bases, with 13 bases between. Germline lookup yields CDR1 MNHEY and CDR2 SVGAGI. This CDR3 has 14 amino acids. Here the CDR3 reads CASSYGRGRTEAFF. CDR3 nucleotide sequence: TGTGCCAGCAGTTATGGGAGGGGCCGGACTGAAGCTTTCTTT.

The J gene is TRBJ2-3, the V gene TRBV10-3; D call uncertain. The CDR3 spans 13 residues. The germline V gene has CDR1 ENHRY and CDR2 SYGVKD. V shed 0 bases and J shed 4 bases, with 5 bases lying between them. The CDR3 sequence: CAISESTPDTQYF. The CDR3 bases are TGTGCCATCAGTGAGTCGACACCAGATACGCAGTATTTT.

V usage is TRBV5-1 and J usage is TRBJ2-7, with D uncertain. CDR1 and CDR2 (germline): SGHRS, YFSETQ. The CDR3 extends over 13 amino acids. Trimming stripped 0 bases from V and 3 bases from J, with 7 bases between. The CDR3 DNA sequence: TGCGCCAGCAGCTTGGGCAGAAACTACGAGCAGTACTTC. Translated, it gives CASSLGRNYEQYF.

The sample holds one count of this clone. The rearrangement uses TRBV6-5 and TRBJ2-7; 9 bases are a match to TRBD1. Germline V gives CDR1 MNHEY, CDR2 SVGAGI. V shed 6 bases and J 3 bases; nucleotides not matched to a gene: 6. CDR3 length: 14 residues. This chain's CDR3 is CASRSGTGNYEQYF. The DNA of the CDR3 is TGTGCCAGCAGGTCGGGGACAGGGAACTACGAGCAGTACTTC.

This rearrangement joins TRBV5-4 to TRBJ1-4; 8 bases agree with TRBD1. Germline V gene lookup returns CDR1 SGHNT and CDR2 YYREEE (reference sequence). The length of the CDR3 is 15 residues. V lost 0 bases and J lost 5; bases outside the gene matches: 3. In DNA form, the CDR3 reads TGTGCCAGCAGCTTGGGGACAGGGACCAATGAAAAACTGTTTTTT. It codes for CASSLGTGTNEKLFF.

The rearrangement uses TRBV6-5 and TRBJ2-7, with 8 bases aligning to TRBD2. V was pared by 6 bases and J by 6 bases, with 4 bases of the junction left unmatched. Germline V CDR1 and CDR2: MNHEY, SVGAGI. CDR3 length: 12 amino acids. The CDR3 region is CASRRGTSEQYF. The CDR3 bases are TGTGCCAGCAGACGGGGGACTAGCGAGCAGTACTTC.

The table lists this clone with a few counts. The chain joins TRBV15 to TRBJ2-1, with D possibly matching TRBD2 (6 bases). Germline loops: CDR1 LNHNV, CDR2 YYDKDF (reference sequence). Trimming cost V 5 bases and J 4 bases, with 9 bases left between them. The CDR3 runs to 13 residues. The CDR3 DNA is TGTGCCACCAGCGGGGCGGGGTACAATGAGCAGTTCTTC. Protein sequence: CATSGAGYNEQFF.

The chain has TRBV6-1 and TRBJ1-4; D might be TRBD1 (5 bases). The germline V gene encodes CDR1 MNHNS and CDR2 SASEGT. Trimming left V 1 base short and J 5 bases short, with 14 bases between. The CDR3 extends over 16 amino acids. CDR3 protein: CASSEGVGASNEKLFF. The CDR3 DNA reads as TGTGCCAGCAGTGAAGGGGTAGGGGCATCCAATGAAAAACTGTTTTTT.

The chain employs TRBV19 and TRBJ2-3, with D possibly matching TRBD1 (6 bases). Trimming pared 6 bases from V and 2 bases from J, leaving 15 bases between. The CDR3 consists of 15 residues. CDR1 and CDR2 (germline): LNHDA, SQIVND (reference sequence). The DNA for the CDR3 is TGTGCCAGTAGACTGGGATGGGGGCACACAGATACGCAGTATTTT. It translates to CASRLGWGHTDTQYF.

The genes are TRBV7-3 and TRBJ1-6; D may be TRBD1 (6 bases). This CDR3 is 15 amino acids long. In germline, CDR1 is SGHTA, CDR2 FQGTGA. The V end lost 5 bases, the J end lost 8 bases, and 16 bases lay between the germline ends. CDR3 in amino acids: CASSHGGHGDSPLHF. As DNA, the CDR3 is TGTGCCAGCAGCCACGGGGGGCATGGGGATTCACCCCTCCACTTT. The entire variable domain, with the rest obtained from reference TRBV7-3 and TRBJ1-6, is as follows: GAGVSQTPSNKVTEKGKYVELRCDPISGHTALYWYRQSLGQGPEFLIYFQGTGAADDSGLPNDRFFAVRPEGSVSTLKIQRTERGDSAVYLCASSHGGHGDSPLHFGNGTRLTVT.